The 27 T cell receptor beta chains below all came from one sample that was sequenced in a study of blood T cell repertoires in COVID-19. Generated by immunoSEQ multiplex PCR, the TCRdb table keeps only in-frame clones and is missing some. The table lists 110,000 to 150,000 clones, roughly 80% of them singletons. Sequenced: peripheral blood. The receptors were sampled from a woman aged 80 or over with acute or convalescent COVID-19.

The gene calls are TRBV2 and TRBJ1-5, with 10 positions matching TRBD1. Germline V gene data show CDR1 as SNHLY and CDR2 as FYNNEI. CDR3 length: 16 residues. The trim removed 4 bases at V and 3 bases at J, leaving 6 bases unmatched. The DNA for the CDR3 is TGTGCCAGCAGTGGTAGGACAGGGGGTGACAATCAGCCCCAGCATTTT. It codes for CASSGRTGGDNQPQHF.

The V and J genes are TRBV6-1 and TRBJ2-7, with no clear D. Trimming left V 3 bases short and J 5 bases short, with 23 bases between. Germline V gene lookup returns CDR1 MNHNS and CDR2 SASEGT. This CDR3 contains 17 residues. The CDR3 loop is CASSEERFYRFFNEQYF. The CDR3 nucleotides are TGTGCCAGCAGTGAGGAGCGATTTTATCGCTTTTTTAACGAGCAGTACTTC.

The count of this clone is one. This chain links TRBV24-1 with TRBJ1-1, with 9 bases matching TRBD1. The CDR3 runs to 17 residues. Germline CDR1 reads KGHDR; CDR2 reads SFDVKD. The V segment lost 3 bases and the J segment 1 base; nucleotides outside the gene matches: 8. The CDR3 bases are TGTGCCACCAGTGATCCAACGACAGGGGGGAGGAACACTGAAGCTTTCTTT. Translated, it gives CATSDPTTGGRNTEAFF.

This chain joins TRBV19 and TRBJ1-5; 9 bases line up with TRBD1. The junction had 2 bases not matched to a gene; V was cut back by 6 bases and J by 2 bases. Germline V gene lookup returns CDR1 LNHDA and CDR2 SQIVND (reference sequence). CDR3 length equals 14 residues. CDR3 sequence reads: CASSWTGGNQPQHF. Here the CDR3 DNA reads TGTGCCAGTAGCTGGACAGGGGGCAATCAGCCCCAGCATTTT.

The CDR3 protein is CASSLGSGAYNEQFF. CDR3 nucleotide sequence: TGTGCCAGCAGTTTAGGTAGCGGAGCTTACAATGAGCAGTTCTTC. The V and J genes are TRBV27 and TRBJ2-1; the D gene is possibly TRBD2 (6 bases). V was pared by 2 bases and J by 4 bases, with 12 bases between. CDR1 MNHEY and CDR2 SMNVEV come from the germline V gene (reference sequence). CDR3 size: 15 residues.

The rearrangement links TRBV27 to TRBJ1-1; tentatively, D is TRBD1 (5 bases). The germline CDR1 and CDR2 sequences are MNHEY and SMNVEV (reference sequence). Trimming took off 7 bases at V and 4 bases at J, with 19 bases between the two ends. CDR3 size: 15 residues. CDR3 residues: CASTFSVGGATEAFF. The CDR3 DNA reads as TGTGCCAGCACCTTCTCCGTGGGGGGTGCCACTGAAGCTTTCTTT.

This chain links TRBV7-9 with TRBJ2-1; 8 bases align to TRBD1. V was pared by 6 bases and J by 8 bases, with 12 bases of the junction left unmatched. CDR1 is SEHNR, CDR2 FQNEAQ, per germline (reference sequence). The CDR3 spans 15 residues. The CDR3 nucleotides are TGTGCCAGCAGGTCCCCTGGGACAGGTCTCGATGAGCAGTTCTTC. Its translation is CASRSPGTGLDEQFF. The complete variable domain, with remaining parts taken from reference TRBV7-9 and TRBJ2-1, reads DTGVSQNPRHKITKRGQNVTFRCDPISEHNRLYWYRQTLGQGPEFLTYFQNEAQLEKSRLLSDRFSAERPKGSFSTLEIQRTEQGDSAMYLCASRSPGTGLDEQFFGPGTRLTVL.

The chain links TRBV28 to TRBJ2-7; TRBD1 agrees at 11 bases. The junction had 7 bases not matched to a gene; V was cut back by 5 bases and J by 1 base. Germline V gives CDR1 MDHEN, CDR2 SYDVKM. The CDR3 length is 16 residues. CDR3: CASSRIGTGGSYEQYF. For the CDR3, the DNA is TGTGCCAGCAGTCGAATAGGGACAGGGGGTTCCTACGAGCAGTACTTC. The complete variable domain, with remaining parts taken from reference TRBV28 and TRBJ2-7, reads DVKVTQSSRYLVKRTGEKVFLECVQDMDHENMFWYRQDPGLGLRLIYFSYDVKMKEKGDIPEGYSVSREKKERFSLILESASTNQTSMYLCASSRIGTGGSYEQYFGPGTRLTVT.

V usage is TRBV27 and J usage is TRBJ1-2, with D perhaps TRBD1 (6 bases). CDR3 length equals 12 residues. CDR1 and CDR2 (germline): MNHEY, SMNVEV (reference sequence). V was trimmed by 5 bases and J by 10 bases, leaving 14 bases between them. The CDR3 DNA follows: TGTGCCAGCAGTCCGCAGGGGCGGGTCTACACCTTC. This translates into CASSPQGRVYTF.

The rearrangement uses TRBV4-1 and TRBJ1-5; 7 positions match TRBD1. J was trimmed by 1 base and V by 2 bases; bases with no gene match: 2. The CDR3 contains 15 residues. The germline V gene has CDR1 MGHRA and CDR2 YSYEKL. The CDR3 nucleotides read TGCGCCAGCAGCCAACTGGGACAGAGCAATCAGCCCCAGCATTTT. Protein sequence: CASSQLGQSNQPQHF.

The DNA for the CDR3 is TGTGCCTTCGGACAGAGAGATGAAAAACTGTTTTTT. It translates to CAFGQRDEKLFF. V gene TRBV30 combines with J gene TRBJ1-4, with D possibly being TRBD1 (6 bases). V lost 7 bases and J 6 bases, leaving 12 bases between the germline ends. CDR1 is GTSNPN and CDR2 is SVGIG in the germline V gene (reference sequence). The CDR3 is 12 residues long.

V and J are TRBV2 and TRBJ2-3; 12 bases are shared with TRBD2. V shed 10 bases and J 4 bases; nucleotides not matched to a gene: 9. The CDR3 is 15 residues long. From germline, CDR1 is SNHLY and CDR2 FYNNEI. The DNA for the CDR3 is TGTGCCACCGAGACTAGCGGGGGAAATTCAGATACGCAGTATTTT. This gives the protein CATETSGGNSDTQYF.

This clone was counted a single time. The chain combines TRBV15 with TRBJ1-2, with 12 bases that match TRBD1. Germline values: CDR1 LNHNV, CDR2 YYDKDF (reference sequence). The CDR3 extends over 19 amino acids. The V gene end was trimmed by 2 bases and the J gene end by 4 bases; junction bases not matched to a gene: 14. DNA of the CDR3: TGTGCCACCAGCAGACTTCCGGGACAGGGGGCCCGACGCCCCTATGGCTACACCTTC. This encodes CATSRLPGQGARRPYGYTF.

V usage is TRBV28 and J usage is TRBJ2-7, with a possible D match to TRBD2 (6 bases). V lost 6 bases to trimming and J lost 3 bases, with 21 bases between them. Germline V gives CDR1 MDHEN, CDR2 SYDVKM. The CDR3 runs to 16 residues. Here the CDR3 reads CASSPPGSLTNYEQYF. CDR3 in DNA: TGTGCCAGCAGCCCGCCCGGGAGTTTGACCAACTACGAGCAGTACTTC.

The chain carries TRBV6-1 and TRBJ2-3, with D perhaps matching TRBD2 (7 bases). V was clipped by 2 bases and J by 5 bases, with 26 bases between them. From germline, CDR1 is MNHNS and CDR2 SASEGT. CDR3 length: 19 residues. Here the CDR3 DNA reads TGTGCCAGCAGTGAATTCTGGAGCGGGGTTTTCCAAGGGGGAGATACGCAGTATTTT. Its translation: CASSEFWSGVFQGGDTQYF.

CDR3 sequence (DNA): TGCGCCAGCAGCTGGTGGGGAGAGAACACCGGGGAGCTGTTTTTT. Encoded protein: CASSWWGENTGELFF. The chain uses TRBV5-1 and TRBJ2-2, with D perhaps matching TRBD2 (5 bases). The CDR3 consists of 15 residues. CDR1 SGHRS and CDR2 YFSETQ come from the germline V gene. V was pared by 3 bases and J by 1 base, with 10 bases between. The whole variable domain, filled in from reference TRBV5-1 and TRBJ2-2, reads KAGVTQTPRYLIKTRGQQVTLSCSPISGHRSVSWYQQTPGQGLQFLFEYFSETQRNKGNFPGRFSGRQFSNSRSEMNVSTLELGDSALYLCASSWWGENTGELFFGEGSRLTVL.

The chain links TRBV2 to TRBJ1-2; 9 nucleotides align to TRBD1. Germline V gene data show CDR1 as SNHLY and CDR2 as FYNNEI. This CDR3 region has 13 residues. Unmatched junction bases numbered 8, after V lost 7 bases and J lost 8 bases. The CDR3 nucleotides are TGTGCCAGCAATACACAGGGGGCGTCCGGCTACACCTTC. Translating it yields CASNTQGASGYTF.

This rearrangement joins TRBV12-5 to TRBJ1-2, with no clear D. Germline V lookup: CDR1 LGHNT, CDR2 FRNRAP. CDR3 size: 16 residues. With 10 bases removed from V and 1 base from J, the gap between germline ends came to 22 bases. The CDR3 sequence: CAMAGKPPRFNYGYTF. The CDR3 DNA reads as TGTGCTATGGCGGGGAAACCTCCCCGCTTTAACTATGGCTACACCTTC. The variable domain in full, completed from reference TRBV12-5 and TRBJ1-2, reads DARVTQTPRHKVTEMGQEVTMRCQPILGHNTVFWYRQTMMQGLELLAYFRNRAPLDDSGMPKDRFSAEMPDATLATLKIQPSEPRDSAVYFCAMAGKPPRFNYGYTFGSGTRLTVV.

CDR3 residues: CASSLGQINYGYTF. The CDR3 coding sequence is TGTGCCAGTAGTTTGGGACAGATTAACTATGGCTACACCTTC. The chain combines TRBV19 with TRBJ1-2, with 7 bases aligning to TRBD1. CDR3 length: 14 residues. J was trimmed by 1 base and V by 5 bases; bases with no gene match: 4. From germline, CDR1 is LNHDA and CDR2 SQIVND (reference sequence).

V usage is TRBV5-4 and J usage is TRBJ1-4, with D perhaps TRBD1 (5 bases). V shed 2 bases and J shed 11 bases, with 16 bases lying between them. The CDR3 spans 14 residues. CDR1 and CDR2 (germline): SGHNT, YYREEE (reference sequence). Written as DNA, the CDR3 is TGTGCCAGCAGCTTTAATGGACCAGGGAATAAACTGTTTTTT. Amino acid sequence: CASSFNGPGNKLFF.

This chain uses TRBV10-3 with TRBJ2-6, with D tentatively TRBD1 (5 bases). Trimming removed 0 bases at V and 2 bases at J, with 14 bases between. In germline, CDR1 is ENHRY, CDR2 SYGVKD. The CDR3 totals 18 residues. The CDR3 bases are TGTGCCATCAGTGAGTCGTGGCTAGGGGTGACTGGGGCCAACGTCCTGACTTTC. Its translation is CAISESWLGVTGANVLTF.

V gene TRBV12-5 combines with J gene TRBJ2-1; TRBD2 matches at 9 bases. The ends lost 3 bases at V and 9 bases at J; junction bases unmatched: 9. The CDR3 runs 15 residues. Looked up from germline, CDR1 is LGHNT and CDR2 is FRNRAP. CDR3 region: CASGFFLAGSGEQFF. The CDR3, as DNA: TGTGCTAGTGGTTTTTTCCTAGCGGGGTCGGGTGAGCAGTTCTTC.

The chain has TRBV18 and TRBJ2-7; D possibly corresponds to TRBD1 (6 bases). The CDR3 contains 14 residues. Germline CDR1 and CDR2: KGHSH and LQKENI. The germline V and J ends were trimmed by 2 bases and 6 bases, with 14 bases remaining between them. CDR3 sequence reads: CASSPTQGLSEQYF. Written as DNA, the CDR3 is TGTGCCAGCTCACCAACCCAGGGGTTGAGCGAGCAGTACTTC. Together with reference TRBV18 and TRBJ2-7, the CDR3 gives the full variable domain: NAGVMQNPRHLVRRRGQEARLRCSPMKGHSHVYWYRQLPEEGLKFMVYLQKENIIDESGMPKERFSAEFPKEGPSILRIQQVVRGDSAAYFCASSPTQGLSEQYFGPGTRLTVT.

The chain has TRBV7-8 and TRBJ1-6; a possible D gene is TRBD1 (6 bases). The CDR3 covers 16 residues. Trimming removed 7 bases from V and 7 bases from J, with 20 bases in between. Germline assignment: CDR1 SGHVS and CDR2 FQNEAQ. Here the CDR3 DNA reads TGTGCCAGCATCCCTGCGCGTTTTGACAGGAATTCACCCCTCCACTTT. Its translation is CASIPARFDRNSPLHF.

V gene TRBV29-1 combines with J gene TRBJ2-2; possible D gene TRBD1, 6 bases. V lost 5 bases and J 0 bases, leaving 10 bases between the germline ends. CDR3 size: 14 residues. Germline CDR1 is SQVTM and CDR2 is ANQGSEA. The CDR3 sequence: CSVTQGANTGELFF. The CDR3 nucleotides read TGCAGCGTTACACAGGGCGCGAACACCGGGGAGCTGTTTTTT.

The chain couples TRBV3-1 (or the pseudogene TRBV3-2) to TRBJ1-2; no firm D call. Germline CDR1 LGHDT, CDR2 YNNKEL (reference sequence). The V gene lost 0 bases and the J gene lost 2 bases, with 13 bases spanning the gap. The CDR3 has 16 residues. CDR3 DNA: TGTGCCAGCAGCCAAGATCTTACGGGTGTAAACTATGGCTACACCTTC. Its translation: CASSQDLTGVNYGYTF.

The rearrangement joins TRBV11-2 to TRBJ1-2; 11 positions agree with TRBD1. The V and J ends lost 1 base and 7 bases, in that order; junction bases with no gene match: 5. This CDR3 comprises 15 residues. In germline, CDR1 is SGHAT, CDR2 FQNNGV. The CDR3 DNA follows: TGTGCCAGCAGCTTAGGAGGACAGGGGGCTGGTGGCTACACCTTC. This gives the protein CASSLGGQGAGGYTF.